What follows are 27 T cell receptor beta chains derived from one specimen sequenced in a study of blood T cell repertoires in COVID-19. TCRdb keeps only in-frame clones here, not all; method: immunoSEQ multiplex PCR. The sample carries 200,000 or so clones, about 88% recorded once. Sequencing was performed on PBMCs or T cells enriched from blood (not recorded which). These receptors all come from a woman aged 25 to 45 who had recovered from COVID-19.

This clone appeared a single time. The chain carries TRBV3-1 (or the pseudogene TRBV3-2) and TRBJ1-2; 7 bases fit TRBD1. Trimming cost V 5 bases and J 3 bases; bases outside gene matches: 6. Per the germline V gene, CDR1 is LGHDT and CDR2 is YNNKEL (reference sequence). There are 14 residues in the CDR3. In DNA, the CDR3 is TGTGCCAGCAGCTACGGACAGGAACACTATGGCTACACCTTC. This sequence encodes CASSYGQEHYGYTF.

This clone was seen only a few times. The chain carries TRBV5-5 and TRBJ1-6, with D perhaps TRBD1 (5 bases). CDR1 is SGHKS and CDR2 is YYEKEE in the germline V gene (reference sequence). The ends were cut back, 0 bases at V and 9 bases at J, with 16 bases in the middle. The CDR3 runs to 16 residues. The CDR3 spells CASSLGRTRSGSPLHF. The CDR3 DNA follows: TGTGCCAGCAGCTTGGGTCGGACAAGGTCCGGTTCACCCCTCCACTTT.

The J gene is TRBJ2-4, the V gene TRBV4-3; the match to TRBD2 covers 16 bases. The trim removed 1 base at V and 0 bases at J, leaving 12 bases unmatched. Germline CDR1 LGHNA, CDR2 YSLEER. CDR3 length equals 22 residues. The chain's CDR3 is CASSQVRGLAGGPGLAKNIQYF. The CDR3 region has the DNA TGCGCCAGCAGCCAAGTTCGGGGACTAGCGGGGGGGCCCGGGTTAGCCAAAAACATTCAGTACTTC.

CDR3 in amino acids: CASSFSLGVSYRNEQFF. CDR3 DNA sequence: TGTGCCAGCAGCTTTTCCCTCGGGGTATCGTACCGCAATGAGCAGTTCTTC. J is TRBJ2-1 and V is TRBV21-1; the D call in the table, TRBD2, was not verified against the DNA. TRBV21-1 is noted as a pseudogene. CDR3 size: 17 residues.

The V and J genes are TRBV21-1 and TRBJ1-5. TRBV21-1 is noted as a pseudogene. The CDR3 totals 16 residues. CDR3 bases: TGTGCCAGCAGCAAACCCTCTTTGAGAAGCAATCAGCCCCAGCATTTT. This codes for CASSKPSLRSNQPQHF.

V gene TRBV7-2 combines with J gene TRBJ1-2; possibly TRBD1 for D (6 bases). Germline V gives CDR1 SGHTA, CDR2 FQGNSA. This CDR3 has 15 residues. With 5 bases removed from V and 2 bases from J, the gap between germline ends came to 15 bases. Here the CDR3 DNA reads TGTGCCAGCAGCACTTACAGGGTGGGGAACTATGGCTACACCTTC. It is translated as CASSTYRVGNYGYTF. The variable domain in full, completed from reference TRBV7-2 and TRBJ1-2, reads GAGVSQSPSNKVTEKGKDVELRCDPISGHTALYWYRQSLGQGLEFLIYFQGNSAPDKSGLPSDRFSAERTGGSVSTLTIQRTQQEDSAVYLCASSTYRVGNYGYTFGSGTRLTVV.

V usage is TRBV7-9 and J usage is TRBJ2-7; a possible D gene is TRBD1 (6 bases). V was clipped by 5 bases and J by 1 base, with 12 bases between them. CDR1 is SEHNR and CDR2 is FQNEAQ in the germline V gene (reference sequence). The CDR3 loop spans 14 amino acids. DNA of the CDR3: TGTGCCAGCAGCGTTACCGGGACATCCTACGAGCAGTACTTC. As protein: CASSVTGTSYEQYF.

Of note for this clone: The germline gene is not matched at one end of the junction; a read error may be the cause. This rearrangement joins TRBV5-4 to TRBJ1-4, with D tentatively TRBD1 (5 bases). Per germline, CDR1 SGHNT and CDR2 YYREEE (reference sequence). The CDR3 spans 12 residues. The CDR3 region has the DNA TGTGCCAGCAGCTTCGGCCGGGGGGGGAGAATTTTT. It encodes CASSFGRGGRIF.

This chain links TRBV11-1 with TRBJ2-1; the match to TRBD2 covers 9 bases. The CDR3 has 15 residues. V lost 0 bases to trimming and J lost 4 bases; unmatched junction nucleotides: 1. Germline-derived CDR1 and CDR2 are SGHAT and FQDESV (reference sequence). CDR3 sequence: CASSLASGGYNEQFF. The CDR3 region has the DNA TGTGCCAGCAGCTTAGCTAGCGGGGGTTACAATGAGCAGTTCTTC.

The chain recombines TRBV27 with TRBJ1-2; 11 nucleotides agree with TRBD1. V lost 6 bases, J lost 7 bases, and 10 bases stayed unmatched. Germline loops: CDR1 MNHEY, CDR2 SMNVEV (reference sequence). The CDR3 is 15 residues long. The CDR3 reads CASSPRWDRGFGYTF. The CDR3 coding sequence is TGTGCCAGCAGCCCTAGGTGGGACAGGGGGTTTGGCTACACCTTC.

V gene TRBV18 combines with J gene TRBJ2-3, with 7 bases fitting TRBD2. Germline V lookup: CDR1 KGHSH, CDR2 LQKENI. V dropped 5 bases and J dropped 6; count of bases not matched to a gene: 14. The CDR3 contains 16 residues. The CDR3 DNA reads TGTGCCAGCTCAAGGCAGCGGGGTCCCTCCCGGGATACGCAGTATTTT. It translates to CASSRQRGPSRDTQYF.

The CDR3 here is CASSLGLNTEAFF. The DNA of the CDR3 is TGTGCCAGCAGCTTGGGGCTGAACACTGAAGCTTTCTTT. This sequence joins TRBV5-6 and TRBJ1-1; no reliable D call. The germline gives CDR1 SGHDT, CDR2 YYEEEE. The V and J ends lost 0 bases and 0 bases respectively, with 3 bases between them. The length of the CDR3 is 13 residues. Full variable domain (remainder filled in from reference TRBV5-6 and TRBJ1-1): DAGVTQSPTHLIKTRGQQVTLRCSPKSGHDTVSWYQQALGQGPQFIFQYYEEEERQRGNFPDRFSGHQFPNYSSELNVNALLLGDSALYLCASSLGLNTEAFFGQGTRLTVV.

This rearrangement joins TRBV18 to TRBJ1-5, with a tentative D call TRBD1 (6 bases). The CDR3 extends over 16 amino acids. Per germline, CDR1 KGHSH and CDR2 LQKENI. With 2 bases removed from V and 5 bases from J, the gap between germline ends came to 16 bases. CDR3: CASSPAGEGGHQPQHF. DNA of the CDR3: TGTGCCAGCTCACCAGCGGGGGAAGGGGGTCATCAGCCCCAGCATTTT.

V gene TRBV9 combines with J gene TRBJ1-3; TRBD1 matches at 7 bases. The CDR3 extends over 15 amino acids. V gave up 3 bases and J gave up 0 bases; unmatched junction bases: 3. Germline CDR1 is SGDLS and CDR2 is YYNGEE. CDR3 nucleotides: TGTGCCAGCAGCGACGACAGGGACTCTGGAAACACCATATATTTT. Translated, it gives CASSDDRDSGNTIYF.

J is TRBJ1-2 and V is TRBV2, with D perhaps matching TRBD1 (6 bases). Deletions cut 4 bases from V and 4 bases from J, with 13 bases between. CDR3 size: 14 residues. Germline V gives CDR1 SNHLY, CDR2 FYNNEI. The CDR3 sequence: CASSAGQRGYGYTF. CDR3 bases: TGTGCCAGCAGTGCCGGACAGCGCGGCTATGGCTACACCTTC.

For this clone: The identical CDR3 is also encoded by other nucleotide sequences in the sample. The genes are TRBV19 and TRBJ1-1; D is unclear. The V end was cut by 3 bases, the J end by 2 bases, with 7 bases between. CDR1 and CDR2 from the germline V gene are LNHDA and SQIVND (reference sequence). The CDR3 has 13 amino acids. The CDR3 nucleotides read TGTGCCAGTAGTATCCGGGGTAACACTGAAGCTTTCTTT. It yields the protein CASSIRGNTEAFF.

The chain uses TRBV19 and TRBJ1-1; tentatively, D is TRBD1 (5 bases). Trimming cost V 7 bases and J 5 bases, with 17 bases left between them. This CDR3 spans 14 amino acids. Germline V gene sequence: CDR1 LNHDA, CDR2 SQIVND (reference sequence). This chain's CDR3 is CASNPGGGRTEAFF. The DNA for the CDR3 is TGTGCCAGTAACCCTGGGGGGGGACGGACTGAAGCTTTCTTT.

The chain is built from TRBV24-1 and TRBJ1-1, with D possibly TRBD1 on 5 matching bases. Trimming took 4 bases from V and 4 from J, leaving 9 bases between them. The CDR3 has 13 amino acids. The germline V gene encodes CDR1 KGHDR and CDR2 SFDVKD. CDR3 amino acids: CATSEGVGTEAFF. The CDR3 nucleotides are TGTGCCACCAGTGAAGGGGTAGGCACTGAAGCTTTCTTT.

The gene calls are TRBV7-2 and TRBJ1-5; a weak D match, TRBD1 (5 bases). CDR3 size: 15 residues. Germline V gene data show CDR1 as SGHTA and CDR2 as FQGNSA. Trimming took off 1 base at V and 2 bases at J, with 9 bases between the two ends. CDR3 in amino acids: CASSLGTRGNQPQHF. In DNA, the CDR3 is TGTGCCAGCAGCTTAGGGACAAGAGGCAATCAGCCCCAGCATTTT.

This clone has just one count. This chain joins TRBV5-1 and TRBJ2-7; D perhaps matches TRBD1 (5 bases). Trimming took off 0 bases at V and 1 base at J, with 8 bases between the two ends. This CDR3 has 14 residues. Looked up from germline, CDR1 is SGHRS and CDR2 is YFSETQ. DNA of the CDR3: TGCGCCAGCAGCTTGGCACCAGGGTCCTACGAGCAGTACTTC. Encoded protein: CASSLAPGSYEQYF. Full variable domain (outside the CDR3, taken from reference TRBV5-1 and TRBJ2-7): KAGVTQTPRYLIKTRGQQVTLSCSPISGHRSVSWYQQTPGQGLQFLFEYFSETQRNKGNFPGRFSGRQFSNSRSEMNVSTLELGDSALYLCASSLAPGSYEQYFGPGTRLTVT.

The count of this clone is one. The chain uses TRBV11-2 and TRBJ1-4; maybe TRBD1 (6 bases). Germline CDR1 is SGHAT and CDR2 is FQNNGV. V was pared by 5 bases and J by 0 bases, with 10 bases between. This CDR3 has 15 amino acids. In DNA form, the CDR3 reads TGTGCCAGCAGCACGGGGGGCTCAACTAATGAAAAACTGTTTTTT. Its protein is CASSTGGSTNEKLFF.

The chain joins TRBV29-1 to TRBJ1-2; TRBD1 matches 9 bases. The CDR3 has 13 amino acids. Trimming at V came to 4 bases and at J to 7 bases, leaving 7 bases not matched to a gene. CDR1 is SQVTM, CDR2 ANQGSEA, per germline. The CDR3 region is CSVGTGETGGYTF. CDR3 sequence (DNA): TGCAGCGTTGGGACAGGGGAGACAGGTGGCTACACCTTC.

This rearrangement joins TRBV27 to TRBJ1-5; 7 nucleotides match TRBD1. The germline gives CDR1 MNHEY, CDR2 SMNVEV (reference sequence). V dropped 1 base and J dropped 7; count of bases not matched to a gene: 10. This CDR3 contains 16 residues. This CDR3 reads CASSLYRQGRLQPQHF. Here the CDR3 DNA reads TGTGCCAGCAGTTTATATCGACAGGGACGGTTGCAGCCCCAGCATTTT.

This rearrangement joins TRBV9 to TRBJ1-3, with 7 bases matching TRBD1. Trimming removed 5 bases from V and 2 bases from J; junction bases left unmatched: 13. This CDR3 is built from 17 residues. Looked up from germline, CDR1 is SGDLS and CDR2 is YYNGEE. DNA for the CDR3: TGTGCCAGCAGTCAGGCGTCAGGGGGTATAACTGGAAACACCATATATTTT. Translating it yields CASSQASGGITGNTIYF.

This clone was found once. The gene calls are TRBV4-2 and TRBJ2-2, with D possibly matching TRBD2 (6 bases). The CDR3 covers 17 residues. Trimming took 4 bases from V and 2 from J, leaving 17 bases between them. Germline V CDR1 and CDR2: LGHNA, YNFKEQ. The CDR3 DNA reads TGTGCCAGCAGCCTTGGTATACGCGGGGAAAACACCGGGGAGCTGTTTTTT. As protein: CASSLGIRGENTGELFF.

This CDR3 is CASSYGSGGFRDTQYF. In DNA, the CDR3 is TGTGCCAGCAGTTACGGTAGCGGGGGGTTTAGGGATACGCAGTATTTT. The chain carries TRBV6-2 or TRBV6-3 and TRBJ2-3; TRBD2 matches 10 bases. The junction had 8 bases not matched to a gene; V was cut back by 2 bases and J by 6 bases. The CDR3 is made up of 16 amino acids. CDR1 MNHEY and CDR2 SVGEGT come from the germline V gene.

The CDR3 reads CATSRGGNTGELFF. CDR3 DNA sequence: TGTGCCACCAGCAGAGGAGGGAACACCGGGGAGCTGTTTTTT. The rearrangement uses TRBV24-1 and TRBJ2-2; D might be TRBD2 (5 bases). V lost 7 bases and J lost 1, with 9 bases in between. The CDR3 is 14 amino acids. Germline V CDR1 and CDR2: KGHDR, SFDVKD.